This TCR beta chain was sequenced in a study of cytomegalovirus exposure and HLA in healthy donors. Germline V gene lookup returns CDR1 MGHRA and CDR2 YSYEKL. V was clipped by 3 bases and J by 1 base, with 7 bases between them. The CDR3 spans 13 residues. Here immunoSEQ multiplex PCR was the method, and the copy in TCRdb shows in-frame clones only, minus some. The data hold about 160,000 clones, with about 86% observed a single time. On this clone itself: The same CDR3 also results from other DNA sequences found in this sample.

This clonotype originated in a woman in her twenties or thirties in good health and CMV-seronegative. This chain joins TRBV4-1 and TRBJ2-7; possible D gene TRBD2, 6 bases. The sequencing input was PBMCs. For the CDR3, the DNA is TGCGCCAGCAGCCAGGGGACTTCCTACGAGCAGTACTTC. This gives the protein CASSQGTSYEQYF.